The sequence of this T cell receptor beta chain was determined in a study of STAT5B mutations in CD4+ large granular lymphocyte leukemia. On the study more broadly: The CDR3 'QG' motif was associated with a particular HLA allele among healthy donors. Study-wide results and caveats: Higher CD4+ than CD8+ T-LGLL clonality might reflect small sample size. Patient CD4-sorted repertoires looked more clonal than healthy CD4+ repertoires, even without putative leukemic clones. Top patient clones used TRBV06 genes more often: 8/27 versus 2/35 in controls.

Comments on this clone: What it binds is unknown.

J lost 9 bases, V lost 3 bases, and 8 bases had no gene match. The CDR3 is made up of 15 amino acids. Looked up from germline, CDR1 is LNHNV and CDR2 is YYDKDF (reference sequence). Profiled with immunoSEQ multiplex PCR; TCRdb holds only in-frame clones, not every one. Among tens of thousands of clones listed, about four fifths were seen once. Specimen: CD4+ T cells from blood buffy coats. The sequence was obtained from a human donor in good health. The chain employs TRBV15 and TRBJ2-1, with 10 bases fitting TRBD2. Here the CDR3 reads CATSRTGTSDSEQFF. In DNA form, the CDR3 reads TGTGCCACCAGCAGGACCGGGACTAGCGATAGTGAGCAGTTCTTC.